These 28 T cell receptor beta chains were sequenced from one sample in a study of cytotoxic CD8 clonotypes in ibrutinib-treated CLL. The method was immunoSEQ multiplex PCR; TCRdb's version includes in-frame clones alone and lacks a portion of them. The repertoire includes roughly 300,000 clones, roughly three quarters of them detected once, and about 6% sits in the top ten. The source material was PBMCs, sampled at disease progression, from a patient treated with ibrutinib. The receptors come from a human donor with chronic lymphocytic leukemia.

The chain couples TRBV19 to TRBJ1-5, with D uncertain. V lost 6 bases and J 2 bases, leaving 8 bases between the germline ends. CDR1 and CDR2 (germline): LNHDA, SQIVND (reference sequence). This CDR3 has 13 residues. The CDR3 DNA reads TGTGCCAGTAGGGCATGGGGCAATCAGCCCCAGCATTTT. This sequence encodes CASRAWGNQPQHF.

Written as DNA, the CDR3 is TGCGCCAGCAGCCAGGGTCGACAGGGTAGCAATCAGCCCCAGCATTTT. Residues: CASSQGRQGSNQPQHF. The chain links TRBV4-1 to TRBJ1-5, with 7 bases aligning to TRBD1. The CDR3 is 16 residues long. J gave up 0 bases and V 3 bases, and 5 bases lay outside the gene matches. Germline V CDR1 and CDR2: MGHRA, YSYEKL.

The chain is built from TRBV29-1 and TRBJ2-1, with TRBD1 as a possible D gene (6 bases). This CDR3 has 13 residues. Germline V gene sequence: CDR1 SQVTM, CDR2 ANQGSEA. Trimming took 1 base from V and 5 from J, leaving 9 bases between them. The chain's CDR3 is CSVEGTDHNEQFF. The CDR3 nucleotides are TGCAGCGTTGAAGGGACAGATCACAATGAGCAGTTCTTC.

This chain links TRBV7-2 with TRBJ1-2, with a possible D match to TRBD1 (5 bases). CDR1 and CDR2 from the germline V gene are SGHTA and FQGNSA. V shed 5 bases and J shed 6 bases, with 16 bases lying between them. The CDR3 consists of 14 residues. CDR3 coding DNA: TGTGCCAGCAGCCTCACTGGGCGAGGGGATGGCTACACCTTC. Translated: CASSLTGRGDGYTF.

This chain joins TRBV5-4 and TRBJ2-2, with a possible D match to TRBD2 (5 bases). The V end lost 4 bases, the J end lost 5 bases, and 12 bases lay between the germline ends. CDR1 SGHNT and CDR2 YYREEE come from the germline V gene (reference sequence). The CDR3 is made up of 14 amino acids. The CDR3 spells CASSQRLPTGELFF. The DNA for the CDR3 is TGTGCCAGCAGCCAGAGACTACCGACCGGGGAGCTGTTTTTT.

V is TRBV6-6 and J is TRBJ1-4; 11 bases are a match to TRBD1. After removal of 6 bases from V and 5 bases from J, the junction contained 2 bases not matched to a gene. CDR3 length: 14 amino acids. In germline, CDR1 is MNHNY, CDR2 SVGAGI (reference sequence). This CDR3 reads CASRDRGLNEKLFF. The CDR3 nucleotides are TGTGCCAGCAGGGACAGGGGGCTGAATGAAAAACTGTTTTTT.

J is TRBJ1-2 and V is TRBV29-1, with 7 bases that match TRBD1. This CDR3 is built from 13 residues. The trim removed 7 bases at V and 4 bases at J, leaving 9 bases unmatched. Per germline, CDR1 SQVTM and CDR2 ANQGSEA. This chain's CDR3 is CSANRGGPYGYTF. CDR3 DNA: TGCAGCGCCAACAGGGGTGGCCCCTATGGCTACACCTTC.

The chain recombines TRBV2 with TRBJ2-7; TRBD1 aligns across 7 bases. Trimming at V came to 1 base and at J to 2 bases, leaving 8 bases not matched to a gene. Germline CDR1 is SNHLY and CDR2 is FYNNEI. The CDR3 extends over 16 amino acids. As DNA, the CDR3 is TGTGCCAGCAGTGAAGGACAGGGTTTTATACCCTACGAGCAGTACTTC. This sequence encodes CASSEGQGFIPYEQYF.

The chain couples TRBV7-8 to TRBJ2-3; TRBD1 is a possible D gene (5 bases). Germline lookup yields CDR1 SGHVS and CDR2 FQNEAQ. V lost 1 base to trimming and J lost 3 bases, with 8 bases between them. The length of the CDR3 is 14 residues. DNA of the CDR3: TGTGCCAGCAGCTTAGACCGACAGACAGATACGCAGTATTTT. It translates to CASSLDRQTDTQYF.

This clone was seen once. The chain is built from TRBV6-5 and TRBJ2-3; tentative D call: TRBD2 (6 bases). Trimming left V 3 bases short and J 5 bases short, with 15 bases between. The CDR3 runs 15 residues. Germline CDR1 MNHEY, CDR2 SVGAGI. Here the CDR3 reads CASSYMAGFGDTQYF. In nucleotides, the CDR3 is TGTGCCAGCAGTTATATGGCGGGGTTCGGAGATACGCAGTATTTT.

This chain joins TRBV4-1 and TRBJ2-7, with a possible D match to TRBD2 (6 bases). The CDR3 has 15 amino acids. Trimming took off 5 bases at V and 5 bases at J, with 19 bases between the two ends. CDR1 and CDR2 from the germline V gene are MGHRA and YSYEKL. The CDR3 DNA reads TGCGCCAGCAGCGTGCGACTAGGAGGCCGCGACGAGCAGTACTTC. Amino acid sequence: CASSVRLGGRDEQYF.

This sequence joins TRBV7-2 and TRBJ2-3; D is unresolved. The V gene's germline CDR1 is SGHTA and CDR2 FQGNSA. The CDR3 extends over 14 amino acids. Trimming stripped 0 bases from V and 4 bases from J, with 8 bases between. Here the CDR3 DNA reads TGTGCCAGCAGCTTAGCAGGCCGGTCAGATACGCAGTATTTT. It specifies CASSLAGRSDTQYF.

The chain links TRBV5-1 to TRBJ2-7; 12 positions match TRBD2. Trimming cost V 6 bases and J 1 base; bases outside gene matches: 11. CDR1 is SGHRS and CDR2 is YFSETQ in the germline V gene. There are 17 residues in the CDR3. The CDR3 is CASTDSPTSGRSYEQYF. CDR3 in DNA: TGCGCCAGCACCGACTCTCCCACTAGCGGGAGGTCCTACGAGCAGTACTTC.

The chain has TRBV27 and TRBJ2-3; D may be TRBD1 or TRBD2 (5 bases each). Trimming took 5 bases from V and 0 from J, leaving 12 bases between them. The CDR3 covers 15 residues. From germline, CDR1 is MNHEY and CDR2 SMNVEV (reference sequence). The CDR3 region is CASSPRDASTDTQYF. The CDR3 coding sequence is TGTGCCAGCAGTCCTAGGGACGCGAGCACAGATACGCAGTATTTT.

The chain combines TRBV27 with TRBJ2-1; 8 nucleotides match TRBD2. The V gene end was trimmed by 1 base and the J gene end by 9 bases; junction bases not matched to a gene: 8. This CDR3 is 15 amino acids long. Germline CDR1 MNHEY, CDR2 SMNVEV (reference sequence). The CDR3 loop is CASSLFPGRAIEQFF. The CDR3 coding sequence is TGTGCCAGCAGTTTATTCCCCGGGAGGGCCATTGAGCAGTTCTTC.

The chain couples TRBV19 to TRBJ2-7; possible D gene TRBD1, 6 bases. Trimming removed 2 bases at V and 6 bases at J, with 17 bases between. The germline V gene has CDR1 LNHDA and CDR2 SQIVND (reference sequence). This CDR3 region has 15 residues. CDR3 sequence reads: CASSITSQGMREQYF. Written as DNA, the CDR3 is TGTGCCAGTAGTATAACCAGCCAGGGGATGCGCGAGCAGTACTTC.

This chain connects TRBV18 to TRBJ1-1; 11 bases are a match to TRBD1. Germline V gene lookup returns CDR1 KGHSH and CDR2 LQKENI. This CDR3 is 17 amino acids long. V shed 0 bases and J 0 bases; nucleotides not matched to a gene: 3. The CDR3 nucleotides are TGTGCCAGCTCACCACCGGGACAGGGGGTAATGAACACTGAAGCTTTCTTT. Translation: CASSPPGQGVMNTEAFF.

This chain joins TRBV4-1 and TRBJ2-5, with TRBD2 matching 13 bases. V shed 1 base and J 2 bases; nucleotides not matched to a gene: 1. Germline loops: CDR1 MGHRA, CDR2 YSYEKL. This CDR3 has 16 residues. Here the CDR3 reads CASSQGLAGGQETQYF. The CDR3 bases are TGCGCCAGCAGCCAAGGACTAGCGGGGGGACAAGAGACCCAGTACTTC.

V is TRBV5-4 and J is TRBJ1-2; no clear D gene. The V gene lost 3 bases and the J gene lost 3 bases, with 12 bases spanning the gap. The CDR3 runs to 14 residues. Germline assignment: CDR1 SGHNT and CDR2 YYREEE (reference sequence). CDR3 sequence: CASSSAKWDYGYTF. CDR3 DNA sequence: TGTGCCAGCAGCTCCGCGAAATGGGACTATGGCTACACCTTC.

The chain is built from TRBV7-9 and TRBJ2-2, with 7 bases identical to TRBD2. Germline V gives CDR1 SEHNR, CDR2 FQNEAQ (reference sequence). The V and J ends lost 5 bases and 8 bases, in that order; junction bases with no gene match: 8. CDR3 length: 14 residues. CDR3 DNA sequence: TGTGCCAGCAGCCGAAAGCGGGGCGTGGGGGAGCTGTTTTTT. This encodes CASSRKRGVGELFF.

The V and J genes are TRBV5-5 and TRBJ1-4, with no clear D. There are 14 residues in the CDR3. Germline V gives CDR1 SGHKS, CDR2 YYEKEE (reference sequence). Trimming shortened V by 8 bases and J by 0 bases, and 11 bases separated the two germline ends. The CDR3 bases are TGTGCCAGTACCTCGGGCCCAACTAATGAAAAACTGTTTTTT. It specifies CASTSGPTNEKLFF.

The chain joins TRBV15 to TRBJ2-7; D perhaps matches TRBD2 (5 bases). There are 14 residues in the CDR3. V lost 4 bases to trimming and J lost 2 bases, with 12 bases between them. Germline V gene lookup returns CDR1 LNHNV and CDR2 YYDKDF (reference sequence). This CDR3 reads CATSKGDLTYEQYF. The CDR3 DNA reads as TGTGCCACCAGCAAGGGAGATCTGACCTACGAGCAGTACTTC.

The V call is TRBV2, the J call TRBJ1-4; D remains ambiguous. The V and J ends lost 8 bases and 7 bases respectively, with 5 bases between them. Germline V gives CDR1 SNHLY, CDR2 FYNNEI. CDR3 length: 10 amino acids. Written as DNA, the CDR3 is TGTGCCAGCCGGGGTGAAAAACTGTTTTTT. Protein product: CASRGEKLFF.

This clone was seen only once. The CDR3 is CASSSGQGNNEQFF. In DNA, the CDR3 is TGTGCCAGCAGTTCGGGACAGGGGAACAATGAGCAGTTCTTC. V is TRBV27 and J is TRBJ2-1; TRBD1 matches 10 bases. With V trimmed by 4 bases and J by 5 bases, 2 bases remained unmatched. Germline V gene sequence: CDR1 MNHEY, CDR2 SMNVEV (reference sequence). The CDR3 loop spans 14 amino acids.

With respect to this clone: In the same sample, other DNA sequences code for this CDR3. CDR3 amino acids: CASSVGGGFGGYTF. The CDR3 region has the DNA TGTGCCAGCAGCGTAGGAGGTGGGTTCGGCGGCTACACCTTC. V and J are TRBV9 and TRBJ1-2, with D unclear. The germline CDR1 and CDR2 sequences are SGDLS and YYNGEE. The CDR3 consists of 14 residues. V lost 0 bases to trimming and J lost 8 bases, with 14 bases between them.

The V call is TRBV10-3, the J call TRBJ2-2; 10 positions agree with TRBD2. The CDR3 has 15 amino acids. Germline CDR1 is ENHRY and CDR2 is SYGVKD. V trimming: 6 bases; J trimming: 5 bases; junction bases outside the gene matches: 6. CDR3: CAIRGAGGGTGELFF. The CDR3 nucleotides read TGTGCCATCAGAGGAGCGGGAGGGGGGACCGGGGAGCTGTTTTTT.

This clone was detected a few times. The rearrangement links TRBV29-1 to TRBJ2-6, with 7 bases lining up with TRBD1. This CDR3 is 16 amino acids long. The V and J ends lost 5 bases and 3 bases, in that order; junction bases with no gene match: 10. Looked up from germline, CDR1 is SQVTM and CDR2 is ANQGSEA. CDR3 region: CSVSGEGAGGANVLTF. The DNA for the CDR3 is TGCAGCGTTTCGGGCGAGGGGGCTGGTGGGGCCAACGTCCTGACTTTC.

This clone was picked up a small number of times. J is TRBJ2-2 and V is TRBV4-1; TRBD2 matches at 7 bases. CDR1 is MGHRA and CDR2 is YSYEKL in the germline V gene. The CDR3 loop spans 15 amino acids. The V segment lost 4 bases and the J segment 4 bases; nucleotides outside the gene matches: 6. The CDR3 loop reads CASSRVGGITGELFF. CDR3 DNA: TGCGCCAGCAGCCGTGTGGGGGGGATCACCGGGGAGCTGTTTTTT.